The 3 T cell receptor beta chains below all came from one sample that was sequenced in a study of blood T cell repertoires in COVID-19. The protocol was immunoSEQ multiplex PCR, while the TCRdb copy is restricted to in-frame clones and leaves out a portion. The sample carries around 120,000 clones, around three quarters recorded once. The sample taken for sequencing was peripheral blood. Source of these receptors: a man in his 70s with acute or convalescent COVID-19.

This clone has just a few counts. The chain links TRBV3-1 (or the pseudogene TRBV3-2) to TRBJ1-2, with 7 bases fitting TRBD1. The CDR3 loop spans 11 amino acids. Unmatched junction bases numbered 8, after V lost 6 bases and J lost 13 bases. Germline V lookup: CDR1 LGHDT, CDR2 YNNKEL (reference sequence). CDR3 loop: CASSGQVESTF. In DNA, the CDR3 is TGTGCCAGCAGTGGACAGGTGGAGAGCACCTTC.

The chain has TRBV7-2 and TRBJ1-5; 9 nucleotides match TRBD1. Trimming cost V 5 bases and J 3 bases; bases outside gene matches: 8. The CDR3 covers 16 residues. The germline gives CDR1 SGHTA, CDR2 FQGNSA. The CDR3 spells CASSPEYRGHNQPQHF. CDR3 bases: TGTGCCAGCAGCCCAGAATACAGGGGGCACAATCAGCCCCAGCATTTT.

The rearrangement links TRBV2 to TRBJ1-1; no firm D call. V was shortened by 2 bases and J by 7 bases, with 17 bases between the two germline ends. The CDR3 extends over 15 amino acids. From germline, CDR1 is SNHLY and CDR2 FYNNEI. The CDR3, as DNA: TGTGCCAGCAGTGAATCGTCCCCGACCTACAGTGAAGCTTTCTTT. Encoded protein: CASSESSPTYSEAFF.